Detailed here is one T cell receptor (beta chain). A second PCR, run for roughly 7 to 11 cycles, used a sample-barcoded 5' primer plus a J-beta primer mix. TCRdb re-analysed the 5' RACE reads in MiXCR, keeping a single row per CDR3 protein. The data hold 650,000 to 800,000 distinct CDR3 sequences, with roughly 44% observed a single time. This sample is part of a study of blood T cells in healthy people across ages. Germline loops: CDR1 MNHNY, CDR2 SVGAGI (reference sequence). The CDR3 contains 16 residues. Trimming at V came to 9 bases and at J to 3 bases, leaving 10 bases not matched to a gene. The J gene is TRBJ2-2, the V gene TRBV6-6; 10 nucleotides match TRBD1. Sequencing was done on a sample of blood. The sequence came from a man aged 55 to 70 in good health. This CDR3 is CASNLRQGADTGELFF. The CDR3, as DNA: TGTGCCAGTAATCTCCGACAGGGGGCTGACACCGGGGAGCTGTTTTTT.